These 31 T cell receptor beta chains were sequenced from one sample in a study of beta chain features in type 1 diabetes. The isolated RNA, all of it, was reverse transcribed, so expressed TCRB transcripts were what got sequenced. Sequencing used immunoSEQ multiplex PCR; TCRdb keeps in-frame clones, though not all of them. The table includes 200,000 to 250,000 clones, 9.6% detected once. Sequenced input: naive CD4+ T cells from blood. The receptors here all came from a woman in her late teens or twenties in good health.

This chain connects TRBV7-9 to TRBJ1-2; no firm D call. This CDR3 is 15 amino acids long. Germline CDR1 reads SEHNR; CDR2 reads FQNEAQ (reference sequence). V gave up 1 base and J gave up 2 bases, with 11 bases separating them. CDR3 residues: CASSLDTRYNYGYTF. The CDR3 region has the DNA TGTGCCAGCAGCTTAGATACCCGGTACAACTATGGCTACACCTTC.

Only a few counts were recorded for this clone. This chain joins TRBV4-1 and TRBJ1-5; the D gene is possibly TRBD1 (5 bases). V lost 3 bases and J 2 bases, leaving 14 bases between the germline ends. Germline values: CDR1 MGHRA, CDR2 YSYEKL. CDR3 length: 16 amino acids. The CDR3 region is CASSQTEALRNQPQHF. In nucleotides, the CDR3 is TGCGCCAGCAGCCAGACAGAGGCCTTACGCAATCAGCCCCAGCATTTT.

The genes are TRBV7-2 and TRBJ2-5, with 10 bases that match TRBD2. The CDR3 spans 15 residues. After removal of 5 bases from V and 4 bases from J, the junction contained 7 bases not matched to a gene. Germline V lookup: CDR1 SGHTA, CDR2 FQGNSA. The DNA for the CDR3 is TGTGCCAGCAGCGCCAGCGGGAGGGCCGGAGAGACCCAGTACTTC. This gives the protein CASSASGRAGETQYF.

V is TRBV30 and J is TRBJ1-3; the match to TRBD1 covers 11 bases. CDR3 length: 14 amino acids. In germline, CDR1 is GTSNPN, CDR2 SVGIG (reference sequence). After removal of 6 bases from V and 2 bases from J, the junction contained 3 bases not matched to a gene. The CDR3 DNA reads as TGTGCCTGCCGGGACAGGGGGGCTGGAAACACCATATATTTT. It encodes CACRDRGAGNTIYF.

Ten or more counts support this clone. V is TRBV4-1 and J is TRBJ1-1; D is uncertain. The CDR3 is 15 amino acids. The germline CDR1 and CDR2 sequences are MGHRA and YSYEKL. The V end was cut by 1 base, the J end by 1 base, with 10 bases between. The CDR3 coding sequence is TGCGCCAGCAGCCAAGTGGCATTCCCGAACACTGAAGCTTTCTTT. It encodes CASSQVAFPNTEAFF.

The V and J genes are TRBV15 and TRBJ2-5, with 7 nucleotides matching TRBD1. Unmatched junction bases numbered 4, after V lost 1 base and J lost 2 bases. From germline, CDR1 is LNHNV and CDR2 YYDKDF (reference sequence). The CDR3 is 15 amino acids. The CDR3 coding sequence is TGTGCCACCAGCAGAGGGGGGACAGATCAAGAGACCCAGTACTTC. Translating gives CATSRGGTDQETQYF.

The V call is TRBV7-9, the J call TRBJ2-1; possible D gene TRBD1, 6 bases. Germline CDR1 reads SEHNR; CDR2 reads FQNEAQ (reference sequence). The CDR3 spans 16 residues. The V gene lost 5 bases and the J gene lost 0 bases, with 14 bases spanning the gap. CDR3 DNA: TGTGCCAGCAGCCAGCAGGGGTTTAGCTCCTACAATGAGCAGTTCTTC. Translation: CASSQQGFSSYNEQFF.

This clone was seen a handful of times. This sequence joins TRBV5-1 and TRBJ1-1, with 7 bases fitting TRBD1. The CDR3 covers 14 residues. The germline V gene has CDR1 SGHRS and CDR2 YFSETQ. With 8 bases clipped from V and 2 bases from J, the junction kept 9 bases outside the gene matches. The CDR3 spells CASRPQGLNTEAFF. The CDR3 DNA is TGCGCCAGTCGACCACAGGGGCTTAACACTGAAGCTTTCTTT. Complete variable domain (other parts from reference TRBV5-1 and TRBJ1-1): KAGVTQTPRYLIKTRGQQVTLSCSPISGHRSVSWYQQTPGQGLQFLFEYFSETQRNKGNFPGRFSGRQFSNSRSEMNVSTLELGDSALYLCASRPQGLNTEAFFGQGTRLTVV.

This clone was seen a few times. In DNA form, the CDR3 reads TGTGCCAGCAGCGATGGGCGAGATACGCAGTATTTT. Protein product: CASSDGRDTQYF. The gene calls are TRBV6-5 and TRBJ2-3; D unresolved. Trimming took off 6 bases at V and 5 bases at J, with 9 bases between the two ends. The germline V gene has CDR1 MNHEY and CDR2 SVGAGI. The CDR3 extends over 12 amino acids.

The chain combines TRBV2 with TRBJ1-5; 7 bases match TRBD1. J was trimmed by 9 bases and V by 0 bases; bases with no gene match: 8. Germline V gene lookup returns CDR1 SNHLY and CDR2 FYNNEI. The CDR3 totals 15 residues. DNA for the CDR3: TGTGCCAGCAGTGAAGCTCTGACAGGGAGGTCGCCCCAGCATTTT. The encoded protein is CASSEALTGRSPQHF.

This clone was counted only a few times. The J gene is TRBJ1-1, the V gene TRBV29-1, with D perhaps TRBD1 (5 bases). V was clipped by 3 bases and J by 1 base, with 12 bases between them. Germline CDR1 and CDR2: SQVTM and ANQGSEA. The length of the CDR3 is 14 residues. The CDR3 protein is CSVEIRAGNTEAFF. The DNA of the CDR3 is TGCAGCGTTGAGATCAGGGCCGGGAACACTGAAGCTTTCTTT.

The chain links TRBV2 to TRBJ2-1; TRBD1 is a possible D gene (5 bases). This CDR3 comprises 12 residues. Germline V gives CDR1 SNHLY, CDR2 FYNNEI. Trimming pared 8 bases from V and 7 bases from J, leaving 12 bases between. CDR3 loop: CASRQGGNEQFF. DNA of the CDR3: TGTGCCAGCCGGCAGGGTGGTAATGAGCAGTTCTTC.

This clone has just a few counts. The chain combines TRBV27 with TRBJ1-3, with 12 bases that match TRBD1. V trimming: 2 bases; J trimming: 11 bases; junction bases outside the gene matches: 7. This CDR3 contains 15 residues. From germline, CDR1 is MNHEY and CDR2 SMNVEV (reference sequence). CDR3 nucleotides: TGTGCCAGCAGTTTAAAGGGACAGGGGGCCACGGCCATATATTTT. Protein sequence: CASSLKGQGATAIYF.

This clone has only a few counts. The V call is TRBV7-3, the J call TRBJ2-1; 9 nucleotides match TRBD1. The V gene's germline CDR1 is SGHTA and CDR2 FQGTGA. The CDR3 runs to 15 residues. The V gene end was trimmed by 4 bases and the J gene end by 6 bases; junction bases not matched to a gene: 7. CDR3 residues: CASSSGQGTGNEQFF. Written as DNA, the CDR3 is TGTGCCAGCAGCTCCGGACAGGGGACGGGCAATGAGCAGTTCTTC.

This clone was seen a handful of times. The chain joins TRBV5-1 to TRBJ2-3; no reliable D call. Looked up from germline, CDR1 is SGHRS and CDR2 is YFSETQ. The CDR3 contains 14 residues. Trimming cost V 3 bases and J 2 bases, with 10 bases left between them. This CDR3 is CASSSQSFTDTQYF. In DNA form, the CDR3 reads TGCGCCAGCAGCTCTCAGTCTTTCACAGATACGCAGTATTTT.

The chain carries TRBV2 and TRBJ1-4; possible D gene TRBD1, 6 bases. The germline V gene encodes CDR1 SNHLY and CDR2 FYNNEI. V was trimmed by 1 base and J by 5 bases, leaving 17 bases between them. CDR3 length equals 17 residues. The CDR3 protein is CASSEEIRTVSNEKLFF. The CDR3 DNA reads as TGTGCCAGCAGTGAAGAGATTCGGACAGTGTCGAATGAAAAACTGTTTTTT.

There are a few counts of this clone. The CDR3 spells CVSSPQGAGNTIYF. The CDR3, as DNA: TGCGTCTCGTCGCCGCAGGGGGCTGGAAACACCATATATTTT. V is TRBV23-1 and J is TRBJ1-3, with 7 bases that match TRBD1. TRBV23-1 is treated as an ORF (open reading frame) with a function not yet certain. There are 14 residues in the CDR3.

The genes are TRBV12-5 and TRBJ2-7, with D tentatively TRBD1 (5 bases). Per germline, CDR1 LGHNT and CDR2 FRNRAP. V lost 5 bases, J lost 4 bases, and 9 bases lay in between. CDR3 size: 12 residues. CDR3 sequence reads: CASGTRVYEQYF. The CDR3 DNA reads TGTGCTAGTGGTACCAGGGTGTACGAGCAGTACTTC.

This clone turned up a few times. The rearrangement links TRBV5-1 to TRBJ2-5; 8 bases fit TRBD2. CDR1 and CDR2 from the germline V gene are SGHRS and YFSETQ. The CDR3 extends over 14 amino acids. Trimming cost V 3 bases and J 4 bases; bases outside gene matches: 5. The CDR3 protein is CASSSTLAGETQYF. The DNA for the CDR3 is TGCGCCAGCAGCTCAACCCTAGCGGGAGAGACCCAGTACTTC. Full variable domain (rest looked up from reference TRBV5-1 and TRBJ2-5): KAGVTQTPRYLIKTRGQQVTLSCSPISGHRSVSWYQQTPGQGLQFLFEYFSETQRNKGNFPGRFSGRQFSNSRSEMNVSTLELGDSALYLCASSSTLAGETQYFGPGTRLLVL.

V and J are TRBV6-5 and TRBJ1-2, with TRBD1 as a possible D gene (5 bases). The V gene lost 7 bases and the J gene lost 2 bases, with 17 bases spanning the gap. CDR1 is MNHEY and CDR2 is SVGAGI in the germline V gene. The CDR3 length is 15 residues. CDR3 DNA: TGTGCCAGCACCGATGGACGGAGGGGAAACTATGGCTACACCTTC. It specifies CASTDGRRGNYGYTF.

V gene TRBV19 combines with J gene TRBJ2-5; possible D gene TRBD2, 7 bases. Per germline, CDR1 LNHDA and CDR2 SQIVND (reference sequence). This CDR3 has 15 residues. Trimming removed 2 bases from V and 5 bases from J, with 15 bases in between. The chain's CDR3 is CASSIIGGLGETQYF. DNA of the CDR3: TGTGCCAGTAGTATAATCGGGGGGCTGGGGGAGACCCAGTACTTC.

This clone turned up a few times. This chain connects TRBV15 to TRBJ1-1; TRBD1 is a possible D gene (6 bases). The CDR3 runs 12 residues. Trimming left V 3 bases short and J 10 bases short, with 12 bases between. CDR1 is LNHNV, CDR2 YYDKDF, per germline (reference sequence). The CDR3 reads CATSRAGGTAFF. Here the CDR3 DNA reads TGTGCCACCAGCAGGGCGGGGGGCACAGCTTTCTTT.

Regarding this clone: One end of the junction varies from germline; a read error may be responsible. The V gene is TRBV20-1, the J gene TRBJ1-4, with D perhaps matching TRBD1 (5 bases). Germline V CDR1 and CDR2: DFQATT, SNEGSKA (reference sequence). The CDR3 runs 11 residues. The CDR3, as DNA: TGCAGTGCCCCAAGGCCCACGGGGGGGATTTTT. It translates to CSAPRPTGGIF.

This clone has a handful of counts. The J gene is TRBJ1-3, the V gene TRBV14, with D unresolved. The CDR3 runs 16 residues. The V gene's germline CDR1 is SGHDN and CDR2 FVKESK. V shed 1 base and J shed 0 bases, with 10 bases lying between them. CDR3 protein: CASSQAGLRSGNTIYF. In DNA form, the CDR3 reads TGTGCCAGCAGCCAAGCCGGACTGCGCTCTGGAAACACCATATATTTT.

This clone appeared a few times. The chain is built from TRBV7-2 and TRBJ2-7; D unresolved. This CDR3 is 15 amino acids long. In germline, CDR1 is SGHTA, CDR2 FQGNSA. With 3 bases removed from V and 1 base from J, the gap between germline ends came to 13 bases. The CDR3 here is CASSFLPTDSYEQYF. The CDR3 DNA reads as TGTGCCAGCAGCTTCTTACCTACAGATTCCTACGAGCAGTACTTC.

The J gene is TRBJ1-3, the V gene TRBV30; TRBD1 might be the D (5 bases). The V end lost 4 bases, the J end lost 2 bases, and 6 bases lay between the germline ends. The CDR3 is 12 residues long. Germline assignment: CDR1 GTSNPN and CDR2 SVGIG (reference sequence). Here the CDR3 reads CAWTGTGNTIYF. The CDR3 DNA sequence: TGTGCCTGGACAGGGACTGGAAACACCATATATTTT.

The genes are TRBV30 and TRBJ2-3; 7 bases map to TRBD1. The CDR3 is made up of 14 amino acids. The V gene's germline CDR1 is GTSNPN and CDR2 SVGIG (reference sequence). Losses at the gene ends were 0 bases for V and 3 bases for J; bases not matched to a gene: 3. CDR3 DNA sequence: TGTGCCTGGAGTGTAAGGGGGCCGACAGATACGCAGTATTTT. Protein: CAWSVRGPTDTQYF. Using reference TRBV30 and TRBJ2-3 for the parts outside the CDR3, the full variable domain is SQTIHQWPATLVQPVGSPLSLECTVEGTSNPNLYWYRQAAGRGLQLLFYSVGIGQISSEVPQNLSASRPQDRQFILSSKKLLLSDSGFYLCAWSVRGPTDTQYFGPGTRLTVL.

The chain's CDR3 is CASSEARQNNEQFF. Here the CDR3 DNA reads TGTGCCAGCAGTGAGGCTAGACAGAATAATGAGCAGTTCTTC. The V call is TRBV2, the J call TRBJ2-1; tentatively, D is TRBD1 (5 bases). Trimming shortened V by 3 bases and J by 7 bases, and 13 bases separated the two germline ends. The CDR3 has 14 amino acids. Looked up from germline, CDR1 is SNHLY and CDR2 is FYNNEI. Full variable domain (rest looked up from reference TRBV2 and TRBJ2-1): EPEVTQTPSHQVTQMGQEVILRCVPISNHLYFYWYRQILGQKVEFLVSFYNNEISEKSEIFDDQFSVERPDGSNFTLKIRSTKLEDSAMYFCASSEARQNNEQFFGPGTRLTVL.

The V gene is TRBV7-2, the J gene TRBJ2-7; TRBD1 aligns across 8 bases. The V gene's germline CDR1 is SGHTA and CDR2 FQGNSA. The CDR3 runs 14 residues. Losses at the gene ends were 4 bases for V and 4 bases for J; bases not matched to a gene: 6. The CDR3 here is CASSSPGQGYEQYF. The CDR3 coding sequence is TGTGCCAGCAGCTCCCCAGGACAGGGTTACGAGCAGTACTTC.

This clone appeared a few times. The rearrangement joins TRBV14 to TRBJ2-2; the match to TRBD2 covers 10 bases. Unmatched junction bases numbered 7, after V lost 0 bases and J lost 6 bases. The CDR3 has 17 amino acids. Germline V gene data show CDR1 as SGHDN and CDR2 as FVKESK. The CDR3 sequence: CASSQEDQREGSGELFF. The CDR3 region has the DNA TGTGCCAGCAGCCAAGAGGACCAGCGGGAGGGATCCGGGGAGCTGTTTTTT.

This clone was seen more than once but under ten times. V gene TRBV18 combines with J gene TRBJ1-1; 8 nucleotides match TRBD1. Germline CDR1 and CDR2: KGHSH and LQKENI. The CDR3 sequence is 19 residues long. Trimming took 1 base from V and 5 from J; bases not matched to a gene: 18. CDR3 nucleotide sequence: TGTGCCAGCTCACCACTGCGGGGGCCCCAGGGGGCGCGAGGGACTGAAGCTTTCTTT. Its translation: CASSPLRGPQGARGTEAFF.